This T cell receptor (beta chain) stems from a study of identical twins. Findings of the study overall: Twins showed weaker excess sharing in their beta out-of-frame sequences.

V lost 6 bases, J lost 5 bases, and 21 bases lay in between. Germline loops: CDR1 DFQATT, CDR2 SNEGSKA (reference sequence). CDR3 length: 15 residues. All donors were healthy Caucasians. Comments on this clonotype: Its antigen is not known.

cDNA molecules carried unique molecular identifiers, and template switching added a universal primer site. TCRdb re-called the 5' RACE reads with MiXCR, one entry per CDR3 protein. The profile shows about 920,000 distinct CDR3 sequences, over 9% of them singletons. This same sample was also taken into another study, of yellow fever vaccine responses in identical twins.

This chain joins TRBV20-1 and TRBJ2-3; D remains ambiguous. The material sequenced was PBMCs. This clonotype was sampled from a woman between 18 and 29 years old in good health. The CDR3 DNA follows: TGCAGTGCCCAAGGACGGTGGAACTTTGGAGATACGCAGTATTTT. This codes for CSAQGRWNFGDTQYF.